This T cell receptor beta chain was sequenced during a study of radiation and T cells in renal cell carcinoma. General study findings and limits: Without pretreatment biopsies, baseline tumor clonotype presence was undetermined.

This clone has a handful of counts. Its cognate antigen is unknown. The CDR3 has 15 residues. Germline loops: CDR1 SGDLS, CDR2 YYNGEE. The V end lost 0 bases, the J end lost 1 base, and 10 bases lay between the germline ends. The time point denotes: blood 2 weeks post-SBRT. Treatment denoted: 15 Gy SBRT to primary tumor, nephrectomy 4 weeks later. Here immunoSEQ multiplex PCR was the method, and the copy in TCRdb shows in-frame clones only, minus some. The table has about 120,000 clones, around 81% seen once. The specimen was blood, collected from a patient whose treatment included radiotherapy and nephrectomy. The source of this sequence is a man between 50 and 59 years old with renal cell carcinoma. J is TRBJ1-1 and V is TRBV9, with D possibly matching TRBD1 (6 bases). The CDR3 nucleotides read TGTGCCAGCAGCGTAGTCGGGGGGGCGAACACTGAAGCTTTCTTT. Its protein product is CASSVVGGANTEAFF.